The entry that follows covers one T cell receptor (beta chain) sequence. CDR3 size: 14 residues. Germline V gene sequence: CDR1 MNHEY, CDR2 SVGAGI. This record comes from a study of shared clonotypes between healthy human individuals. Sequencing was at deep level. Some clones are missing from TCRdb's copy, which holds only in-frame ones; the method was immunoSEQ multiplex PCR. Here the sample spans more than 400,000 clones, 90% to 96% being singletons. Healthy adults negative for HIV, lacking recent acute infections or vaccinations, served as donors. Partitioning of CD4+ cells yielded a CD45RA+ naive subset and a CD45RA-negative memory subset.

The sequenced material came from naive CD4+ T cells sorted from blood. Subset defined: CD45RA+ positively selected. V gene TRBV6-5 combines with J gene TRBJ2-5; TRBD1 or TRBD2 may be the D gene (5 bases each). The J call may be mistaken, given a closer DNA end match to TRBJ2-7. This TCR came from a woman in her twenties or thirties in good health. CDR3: CASSLQGPLGEQYF. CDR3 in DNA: TGTGCCAGCAGTCTTCAGGGACCTTTGGGCGAGCAGTACTTC.